This T cell receptor beta chain was identified during a study of cytomegalovirus exposure and HLA in healthy donors. The study ran its PCR with 60 Vbeta and 13 Jbeta primers. Sequenced by immunoSEQ multiplex PCR; TCRdb stores in-frame clones only, minus some. The top ten hold roughly 1.6% of the sample, which has roughly 170,000 clones, around 86% seen once. Per germline, CDR1 SQVTM and CDR2 ANQGSEA. The CDR3 spans 15 residues. V shed 0 bases and J 4 bases; nucleotides not matched to a gene: 5. Specimen: PBMCs. This chain links TRBV29-1 with TRBJ2-5, with TRBD1 identical over 10 bases. This receptor was obtained from a man between 45 and 60 years old in good health and CMV-seronegative. In nucleotides, the CDR3 is TGCAGCGTTGAAGAGGGGACAGGGGCGGGAGAGACCCAGTACTTC. This codes for CSVEEGTGAGETQYF.